This T cell receptor (beta chain) derives from a study of cytomegalovirus exposure and HLA in healthy donors. Overall study findings and caveats: Serostatus for CMV was the only available immune exposure information. Per a prior analysis, the majority of TCR beta V segments were productive roughly 90% or roughly 30% of the time. The study flagged roughly 160 TCR beta chains as cytomegalovirus-associated. By a later analysis, the bulk of CMV-associated TCR beta chains appeared HLA-restricted.

On this clone itself: The antigen remains unidentified. The sample contains more than one DNA sequence encoding this CDR3.

V lost 5 bases and J 0 bases, leaving 5 bases between the germline ends. The CDR3 totals 12 residues. CDR1 and CDR2 from the germline V gene are GTSNPN and SVGIG (reference sequence). 13 Jbeta primers and 60 Vbeta primers were used for the PCR. TCRdb's table, derived via immunoSEQ multiplex PCR, lists solely in-frame clones and lacks some. The table includes some 140,000 clones, about 61% detected once. Sequencing was performed on PBMCs. The source of this sequence is a woman aged 40 to 50 in good health and CMV-seronegative. This chain connects TRBV30 to TRBJ1-3; D gene ambiguous. CDR3 amino acids: CAWRGSGNTIYF. The CDR3 nucleotides read TGTGCCTGGCGGGGCTCTGGAAACACCATATATTTT.